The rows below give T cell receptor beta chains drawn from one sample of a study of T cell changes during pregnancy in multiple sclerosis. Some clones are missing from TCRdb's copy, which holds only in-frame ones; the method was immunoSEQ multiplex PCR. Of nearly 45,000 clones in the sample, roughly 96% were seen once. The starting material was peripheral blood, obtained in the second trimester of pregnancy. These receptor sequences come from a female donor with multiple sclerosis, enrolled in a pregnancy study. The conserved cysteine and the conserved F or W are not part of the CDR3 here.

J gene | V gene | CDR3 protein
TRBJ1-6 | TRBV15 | ATSRDADRGSPLH
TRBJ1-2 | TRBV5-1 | ASSPQVQPNYGYT
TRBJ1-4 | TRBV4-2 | ASSQYEGVNNEKLF
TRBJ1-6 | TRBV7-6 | ASSPNYNSPLH
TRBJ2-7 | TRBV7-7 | ASSAQGGEQY
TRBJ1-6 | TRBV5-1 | ASGTRSSGSPLH
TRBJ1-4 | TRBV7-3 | ASGAGTNEKLF
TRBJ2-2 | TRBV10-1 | ASSSGLAGGPSTGELF
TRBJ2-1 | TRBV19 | ASSIDRYSYNEQF
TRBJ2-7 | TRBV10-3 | AISDARATYEQY
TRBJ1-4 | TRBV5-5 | ASSPQRATNEKLF
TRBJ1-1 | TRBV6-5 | ASSYSTGLNTEAF
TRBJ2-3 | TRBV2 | ASSKLAGGTDTQY
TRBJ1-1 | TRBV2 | ASSPGQGVPEAF
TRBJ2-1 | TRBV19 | ASSIDLTRSSYNEQF
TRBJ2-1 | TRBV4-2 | ASSQESVVSSYNEQF
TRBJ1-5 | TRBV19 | ASSSGALESNQPQH
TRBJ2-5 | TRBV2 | AGGWGETQY
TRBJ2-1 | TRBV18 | ASSPTSSYNEQF
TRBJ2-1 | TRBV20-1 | SASRWEGRL
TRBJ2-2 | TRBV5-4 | ASSPGSNTGELF
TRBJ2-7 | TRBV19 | ASSSPGQGSYEQY
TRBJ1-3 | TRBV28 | ASSLTGGGNTIY
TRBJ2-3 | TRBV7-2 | ASSLEGGVDTQY
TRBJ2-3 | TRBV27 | ASSPRTGTTDTQY
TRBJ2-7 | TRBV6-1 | ASSESLAGWFTEQY
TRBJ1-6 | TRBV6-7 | ASKEIRSINSPLH
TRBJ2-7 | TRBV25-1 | ASSEKGYEQY
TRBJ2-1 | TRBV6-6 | ASSYALVSEEQF
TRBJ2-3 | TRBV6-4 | ASAQRDGSTDTQY
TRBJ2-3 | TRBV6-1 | ASSESGLTDTQY
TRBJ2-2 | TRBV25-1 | ASRGGFWELF
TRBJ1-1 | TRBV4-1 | ASSQAPSGNTEAF
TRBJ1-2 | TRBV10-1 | ASSESVTGKDGYT
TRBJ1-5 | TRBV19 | ASGPRQGNQPQH
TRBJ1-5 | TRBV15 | ATSREKGDARIQPQH
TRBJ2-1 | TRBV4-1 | ASSQGTSKNNEQF
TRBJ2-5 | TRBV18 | ASSPPGQNQETQY
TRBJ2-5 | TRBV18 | ASSPDRVMKTQY
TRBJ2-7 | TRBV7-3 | ASSLSGQGQQY
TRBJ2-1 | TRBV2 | ASKYALAASYNEQF
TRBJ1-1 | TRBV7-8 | ASSFRTGQLNTEAF
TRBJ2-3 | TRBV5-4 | ASSPDEGLDTQY
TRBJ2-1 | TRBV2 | ASSESGTRASNEQF
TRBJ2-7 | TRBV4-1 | ASSQTTAYEQY
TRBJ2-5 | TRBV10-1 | ASSPGTSGRGETQY
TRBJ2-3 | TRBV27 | ASSPYRGSTDTQY
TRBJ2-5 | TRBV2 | ASSERGILYQETQY
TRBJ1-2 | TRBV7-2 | ASSFPRIGTGSVGYT
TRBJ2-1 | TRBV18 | ASSPDRAYNEQF